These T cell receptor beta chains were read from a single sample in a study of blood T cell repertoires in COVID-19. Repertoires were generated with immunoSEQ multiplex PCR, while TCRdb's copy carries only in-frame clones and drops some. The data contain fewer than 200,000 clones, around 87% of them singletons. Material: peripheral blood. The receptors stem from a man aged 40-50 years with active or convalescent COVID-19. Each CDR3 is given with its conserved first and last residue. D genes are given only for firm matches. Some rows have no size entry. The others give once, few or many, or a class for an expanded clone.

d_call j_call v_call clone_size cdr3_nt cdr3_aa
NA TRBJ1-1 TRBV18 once TGTGCCAGCTCAGGGGCTGGGTCGGGCACTGAAGCTTTCTTT CASSGAGSGTEAFF
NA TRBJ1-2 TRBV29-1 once TGCAGCGTTGGTGAGGTTGGTAGTGCCTATGGCTACACCTTC CSVGEVGSAYGYTF
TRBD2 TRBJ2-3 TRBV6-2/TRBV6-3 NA TGTGCCAGCAGTTACTGGACTAGCGGGGGGGCTGGGGCAGATACGCAGTATTTT CASSYWTSGGAGADTQYF
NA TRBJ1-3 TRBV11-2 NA TGTGCCAGCAGCTTAGTCCGGGGAAAGCGTGGGGGAAACACCATATATTTT CASSLVRGKRGGNTIYF
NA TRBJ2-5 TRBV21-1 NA TGTGCCAGCAGCCCCACCGGGACCCCGGGGGTGGAGACCCAGTACTTC CASSPTGTPGVETQYF
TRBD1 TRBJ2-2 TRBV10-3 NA TGTGCCGTGGACAGGGGGCCGGGCACCGGGGAGCTGTTTTTT CAVDRGPGTGELFF
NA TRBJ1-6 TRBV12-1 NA TGTGCCAGCAGCACCTCCGGGACAGCGAATTCACCCCTCCACTTT CASSTSGTANSPLHF
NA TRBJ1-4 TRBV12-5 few TGTGCTAGTGGTTTGGTAAAGCTTTCGGGACTAAATGAAAAACTGTTTTTT CASGLVKLSGLNEKLFF
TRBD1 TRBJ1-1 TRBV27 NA TGTGCCAGCAGTTTGGGGACAGCCCTCATGAACACTGAAGCTTTCTTT CASSLGTALMNTEAFF
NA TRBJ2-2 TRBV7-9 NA TGTGCCAGCAGCCCGAAAAGGACTGTCAACACCGGGGAGCTGTTTTTT CASSPKRTVNTGELFF
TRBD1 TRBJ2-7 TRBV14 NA TGTGCCAGCAGCCATTTGCAGGGGGCTTGGGTCGAGCAGTACTTC CASSHLQGAWVEQYF
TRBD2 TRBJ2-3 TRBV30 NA TGTGCCTGGAGGAAACTAGCGGGGGGTACAGATACGCAGTATTTT CAWRKLAGGTDTQYF
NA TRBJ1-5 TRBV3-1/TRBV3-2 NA TGTGCCAGCAGTCCCACGGGGGGGACCTCTCGGCAGCCCCAGCATTTT CASSPTGGTSRQPQHF
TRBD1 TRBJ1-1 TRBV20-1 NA TGCAGTGCTGGTGACAGGGGGGTATACACTGAAGCTTTCTTT CSAGDRGVYTEAFF
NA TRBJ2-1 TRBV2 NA TGTGCCAGCAGAGTTCAGGGGTACAATGAGCAGTTCTTC CASRVQGYNEQFF
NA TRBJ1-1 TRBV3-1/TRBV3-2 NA TGTGCCAGCAGCCAAGGAGGGGGAGTCACTGAAGCTTTCTTT CASSQGGGVTEAFF
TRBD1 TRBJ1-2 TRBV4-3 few TGCGCCAGCAGCCCCGGACAGGGGGCTTTGGTAGGCTACACCTTC CASSPGQGALVGYTF
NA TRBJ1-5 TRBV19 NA TGTGCCAGTAGTATGGGCAGTCGTAATCAGCCCCAGCATTTT CASSMGSRNQPQHF
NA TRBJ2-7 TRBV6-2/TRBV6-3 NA TGTGCCAGCAGTTACGGCCAACCCGAGCAGTACTTC CASSYGQPEQYF
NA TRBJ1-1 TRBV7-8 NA TGTGCCAGCAGCTTAGACAGGGCCCGGGACACTGAAGCTTTCTTT CASSLDRARDTEAFF
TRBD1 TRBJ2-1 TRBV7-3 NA TGTGCCAGCAGCTTGCAGCAGGGGGCTTACAATGAGCAGTTCTTC CASSLQQGAYNEQFF
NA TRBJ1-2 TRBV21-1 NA TGTGCCAGCAGCTTACAGGGTAGTGGCTACACCTTC CASSLQGSGYTF
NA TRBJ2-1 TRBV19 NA TGTGCCAGTAGTATAGATCTAGGGTCCGGGACTCGAGATGAGCAGTTCTTC CASSIDLGSGTRDEQFF
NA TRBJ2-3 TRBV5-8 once TGTGCCAGCAGCTTGGGCGGCCACACCAGCACAGATACGCAGTATTTT CASSLGGHTSTDTQYF
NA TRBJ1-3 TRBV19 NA TGTGCCAGTAGTATTAGGGGAAGCTCTGGAAACACCATATATTTT CASSIRGSSGNTIYF
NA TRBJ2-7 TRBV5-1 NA TGCGCCAGCAGCTTGGGCGCGGGTACCTACGAGCAGTACTTC CASSLGAGTYEQYF
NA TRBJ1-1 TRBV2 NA TGTGCCAGCAGCGACTTTAGAGGGTACAGGAACACTGAAGCTTTCTTT CASSDFRGYRNTEAFF
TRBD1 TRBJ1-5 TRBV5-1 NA TGCGCCAGCAGCTTGGGGACAGGGATCAATCAGCCCCAGCATTTT CASSLGTGINQPQHF
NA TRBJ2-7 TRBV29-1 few TGCAGCGTTGAGGGACACTCCGTGAACGAGCAGTACTTC CSVEGHSVNEQYF
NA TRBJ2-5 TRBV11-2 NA TGTGCCAGCAGAGCTAAAGAAAAGAGGGAAGAGACCCAGTACTTC CASRAKEKREETQYF
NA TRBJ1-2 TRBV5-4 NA TGTGCCAGCAGCTTGGACAGTTCCTATGGCTACACCTTC CASSLDSSYGYTF
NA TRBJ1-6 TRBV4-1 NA TGCGCCAGCAGCCAAGATGATGGCGGAAGCTCCTATAATTCACCCCTCCACTTT CASSQDDGGSSYNSPLHF
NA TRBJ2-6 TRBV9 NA TGTGCCAGCAGCGTAGGACGGGACTCTGGGGCCAACGTCCTGACTTTC CASSVGRDSGANVLTF
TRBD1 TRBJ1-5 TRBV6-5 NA TGTGCCAGCAGTTTCCAGACAGGGGGGAGTCAGCCCCAGCATTTT CASSFQTGGSQPQHF
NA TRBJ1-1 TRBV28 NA TGTGCCAGCAGTTGGACACCCATGAACACTGAAGCTTTCTTT CASSWTPMNTEAFF
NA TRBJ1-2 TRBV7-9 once TGTGCCAGCAGCGCGGACAGATCGTATGGCTACACCTTC CASSADRSYGYTF
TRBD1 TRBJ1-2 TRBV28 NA TGTGCCAGCAGTTTCAACAGGGGTTACTATGGCTACACCTTC CASSFNRGYYGYTF
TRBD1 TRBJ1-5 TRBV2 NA TGTGCCAGCAGCGTCGACAGGGCCCGCTATCAGCCCCAGCATTTT CASSVDRARYQPQHF
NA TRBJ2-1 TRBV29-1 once TGCAGCGTTGATTTGTGGGGGGGCGATGAGCAGTTCTTC CSVDLWGGDEQFF
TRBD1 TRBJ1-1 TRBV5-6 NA TGTGCCAGCAGCTTGGGGTTACGTACAGGGGGGCCTGAAGCTTTCTTT CASSLGLRTGGPEAFF
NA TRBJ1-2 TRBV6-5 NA TGTGCCAGCTCCAAACTAGCGGCTGATAGCTACACCTTC CASSKLAADSYTF
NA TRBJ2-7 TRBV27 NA TGTGCCAGCACTCCACCAGGGCGTCCCTACGAGCAGTACTTC CASTPPGRPYEQYF
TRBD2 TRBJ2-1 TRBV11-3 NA TGTGCCAGCAGCTTGCTAGCGGGGGGGCAGGTCTACAATGAGCAGTTCTTC CASSLLAGGQVYNEQFF
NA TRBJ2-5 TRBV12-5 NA TGTGCTAGTGATCTCTACGGTGGGGAGGAGACCCAGTACTTC CASDLYGGEETQYF
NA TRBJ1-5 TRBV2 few TGTGCCAGCGGCAGGGCCATGGGGCAGCCCCAGCATTTT CASGRAMGQPQHF
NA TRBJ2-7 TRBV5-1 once TGCGCCAGCAGCTCGGGTAACGAGGGGGACCGCTACGAGCAGTACTTC CASSSGNEGDRYEQYF
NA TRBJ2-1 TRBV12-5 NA TGTGCTAGTGGTTTCCCCCCCGTAAACCAACGGGACAATGAGCAGTTCTTC CASGFPPVNQRDNEQFF
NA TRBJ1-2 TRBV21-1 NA TGTGCCAGCTCCGGGACAGGGCGGACTAACTATGGCTACACCTTC CASSGTGRTNYGYTF
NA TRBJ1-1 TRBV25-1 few TGTGCCAGCAGAGCAGGAAACACTGAAGCTTTCTTT CASRAGNTEAFF
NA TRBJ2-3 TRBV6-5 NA TGTGCCAGCAGTTACATGGGGCGAAGCACAGATACGCAGTATTTT CASSYMGRSTDTQYF
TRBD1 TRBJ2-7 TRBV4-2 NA TGTGCCAGCAGCCAAGCGGGACAGGTGTACGAGCAGTACTTC CASSQAGQVYEQYF
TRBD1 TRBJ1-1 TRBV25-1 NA TGTGCCAGCATATCCCGGACAGGGTTTGAAGCTTTCTTT CASISRTGFEAFF
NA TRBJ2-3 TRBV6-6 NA TGTGCCAGCAGTTACTCTCCCGACAGAAGCACAGATACGCAGTATTTT CASSYSPDRSTDTQYF